This record looks at one T cell receptor (beta chain) sequence and its context. Its specificity is not known. This specimen comes from a study of PD-1 blockade in mismatch repair-deficient tumors. The wider study: Patients had about eleven mismatch repair-deficient cancer types and were previously treated and progressing. Notes on the study in general: Rapid post-treatment expansion, then contraction, generally preceding radiologic response, marked tumor-resident clones.

Mismatch repair deficiency was confirmed in all patients, by PCR or immunohistochemistry. TCR sequencing covered three patients who responded to pembrolizumab. Using immunoSEQ multiplex PCR, the repertoire was profiled, and TCRdb retains in-frame clones only, with some absent. The sample consists of fewer than 60,000 clones, 65% to 80% of them appearing once. The sample was PBMCs, taken before pembrolizumab treatment. This receptor was taken from an adult with mismatch repair-deficient cancer.

The CDR3 nucleotides read TGTGCCAGCCGAGAATCATATGCAACTAATGAAAAACTGTTTTTT. This sequence encodes CASRESYATNEKLFF. The chain is built from TRBV6-5 and TRBJ1-4; D not certain. The V end was cut by 8 bases, the J end by 0 bases, with 13 bases between. CDR1 MNHEY and CDR2 SVGAGI come from the germline V gene. The CDR3 covers 15 residues.